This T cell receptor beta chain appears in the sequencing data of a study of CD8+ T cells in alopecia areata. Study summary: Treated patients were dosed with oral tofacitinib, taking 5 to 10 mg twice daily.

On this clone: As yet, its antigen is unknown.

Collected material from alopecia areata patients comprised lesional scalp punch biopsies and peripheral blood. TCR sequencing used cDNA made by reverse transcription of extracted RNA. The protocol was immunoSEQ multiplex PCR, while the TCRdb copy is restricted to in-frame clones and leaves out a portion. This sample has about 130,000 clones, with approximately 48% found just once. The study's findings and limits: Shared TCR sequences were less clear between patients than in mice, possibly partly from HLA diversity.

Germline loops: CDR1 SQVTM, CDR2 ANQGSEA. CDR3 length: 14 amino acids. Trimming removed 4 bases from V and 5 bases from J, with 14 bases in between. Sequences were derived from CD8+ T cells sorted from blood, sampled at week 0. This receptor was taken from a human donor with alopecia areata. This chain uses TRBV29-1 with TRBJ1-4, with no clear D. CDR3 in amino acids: CSVAAETSNEKLFF. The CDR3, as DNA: TGCAGCGTTGCGGCCGAGACTTCCAATGAAAAACTGTTTTTT.